This TCR delta chain was recovered during a study of γδ T cells in repeated Plasmodium falciparum infection. Study at large: Malian children with intense seasonal malaria exposure were compared with matched Australian children.

CDR1 is TSWWSYY, CDR2 QGS, per germline. There are 18 residues in the CDR3. For this clone: The target antigen is unknown. A far bigger clonotype differs at one base, so this is likely a read error. This sample includes further DNA sequences coding for the same CDR3.

Bulk repertoires came from Vgamma9/Vdelta2+ or Vdelta2-negative gammadelta T cells flow-sorted from PBMC. TCRdb reanalysed the multiplex PCR reads via CATT. In the table there are about 89,000 delta-chain clones, about 1.5% of which are singletons. General study points: Vdelta2-negative gammadelta repertoires appeared less diverse and less shared in Malian than Australian children.

The specimen was gamma-delta T cells from blood. V is TRDV1 and J is TRDJ1, with a possible D match to TRDD3 (5 bases). This TCR was recovered from a pool of human donors (malaria-infected and uninfected, not separated). CDR3 nucleotide sequence: TGTGCTCTTAGGGGACTACTCCCTAACCCGCCTTGGACCGATAAGCTCATCTTT. Translating gives CALRGLLPNPPWTDKLIF.